This paragraph covers one T cell receptor beta chain sequence. The data stem from a study of blood T cells in healthy people across ages. With 6 bases removed from V and 1 base from J, the gap between germline ends came to 15 bases. This CDR3 region has 15 residues. Germline assignment: CDR1 MNHEY and CDR2 SVGAGI. With a J-beta primer mix and a sample-barcoded 5' primer, a second PCR ran about 7 to 12 cycles. TCRdb used MiXCR to reprocess the 5' RACE reads, holding one entry per CDR3 protein. The repertoire holds about 640,000 distinct CDR3 sequences, with roughly three fifths as singletons. Specimen: blood. The V gene is TRBV6-5, the J gene TRBJ1-2; D gene uncertain. The source of this sequence is a man aged 55 to 70 in good health. DNA for the CDR3: TGTGCCAGCAGCTTTGAAGGACTCGGTAACTATGGCTACACCTTC. This encodes CASSFEGLGNYGYTF.